These T cell receptor beta chains were read from a single sample in a study of control samples from healthy donors and cancer patients. The table came from immunoSEQ multiplex PCR; TCRdb's copy has only in-frame clones and leaves some out. The data hold roughly 160,000 clones, with approximately 94% observed a single time. Source material: PBMCs. The source is a man aged 60 to 69 with colorectal cancer. Both conserved end residues are part of each CDR3. Each record gives: D gene, clone size, V gene, J gene, CDR3 DNA, CDR3 protein. A D gene is named only where the DNA matches it firmly. Clone size appears in some rows only: once, few, many, or a class for an expanded clone.

TRBD1,.,TRBV15,TRBJ2-7,TGTGCCACCAGCAGGGGGATCAGGGGGGAGCAGTACTTC,CATSRGIRGEQYF
TRBD2,.,TRBV5-4,TRBJ2-1,TGTGCCAGCAGTTCTCTATCCAGCGGGGGGGCCGGCAATGAGCAGTTCTTC,CASSSLSSGGAGNEQFF
.,.,TRBV12-3/TRBV12-4,TRBJ2-5,TGTGCCAGCAGTTTAGAGAGGGGGGAGACCCAGTACTTC,CASSLERGETQYF
.,.,TRBV19,TRBJ2-5,TGTGCCAGTAACACGGGGACCCAAGAGACCCAGTACTTC,CASNTGTQETQYF
TRBD2,.,TRBV5-1,TRBJ2-2,TGCGCCAGCAGGGGAGCGGGGGGACACACCGGGGAGCTGTTTTTT,CASRGAGGHTGELFF
TRBD2,.,TRBV7-8,TRBJ2-7,TGTGCCAGCAGCTTAGGCCGGCCTAGCGGGGGGTACGAGCAGTACTTC,CASSLGRPSGGYEQYF
.,.,TRBV19,TRBJ1-5,TGTGCCAGTAGTATAGTCCCCCCCCGTAGGGCCGCCAATCAGCCCCAGCATTTT,CASSIVPPRRAANQPQHF
TRBD1,.,TRBV11-2,TRBJ1-1,TGTGCCAGCAGCTTAGGGGACAGGGTGGACACTGAAGCTTTCTTT,CASSLGDRVDTEAFF
.,.,TRBV11-2,TRBJ1-1,TGTGCCAGCAGCGCCCGGTCAGGGGCCGTCGCTGAAGCTTTCTTT,CASSARSGAVAEAFF
.,.,TRBV29-1,TRBJ1-1,TGCAGCGTTGAAGTACTGGAGAACACTGAAGCTTTCTTT,CSVEVLENTEAFF
.,few,TRBV28,TRBJ2-5,TGTGCCAGCAGTAATGCTGGGGACTGGAAAGAGACCCAGTACTTC,CASSNAGDWKETQYF
.,once,TRBV6-4,TRBJ1-1,TGTGCCAGCAGTGAATCACAGAACACTGAAGCTTTCTTT,CASSESQNTEAFF
.,.,TRBV7-8,TRBJ1-5,TGTGCCAGCAGCCGAGGAGTGATAGGATTCGAGCCCCAGCATTTT,CASSRGVIGFEPQHF
.,.,TRBV3-1/TRBV3-2,TRBJ2-3,TGTGCCAGCAGCCGGGTTAGCACAGATACGCAGTATTTT,CASSRVSTDTQYF
.,.,TRBV19,TRBJ2-6,TGTGCCAGTAGTATAGGCCCCAGGTGGGCTGGGGCCAACGTCCTGACTTTC,CASSIGPRWAGANVLTF
TRBD2,.,TRBV2,TRBJ2-1,TGTGCCAGCACCCAACTAGCGGGATCCTACAATGAGCAGTTCTTC,CASTQLAGSYNEQFF
TRBD2,once,TRBV7-8,TRBJ2-5,TGTGCCAGCAGCTTAGGAGCGGGGGGTCCCCAAGAGACCCAGTACTTC,CASSLGAGGPQETQYF
.,.,TRBV13,TRBJ2-5,TGTGCCAGCAGCTTAGGCCAGGGCACCCGGGAAGAGACCCAGTACTTC,CASSLGQGTREETQYF
.,.,TRBV28,TRBJ1-2,TGTGCCAGCAGTGTCCTACAGGGACCCTACACCTTC,CASSVLQGPYTF
.,.,TRBV5-1,TRBJ2-3,TGCGCCAGCAGCTTTTCTGTGGACACAGATACGCAGTATTTT,CASSFSVDTDTQYF
.,.,TRBV10-1,TRBJ2-3,TGCGCCAGCAGTGAGTCGGGACCCACAGATACGCAGTATTTT,CASSESGPTDTQYF
.,few,TRBV5-1,TRBJ2-5,TGCGCCAGCAGCCTGGAGGGAACGGAGGAGACCCAGTACTTC,CASSLEGTEETQYF
.,.,TRBV7-9,TRBJ1-1,TGTGCCAGCAGTCCAGGAAGTGAAGCTTTCTTT,CASSPGSEAFF
TRBD1,.,TRBV4-1,TRBJ1-1,TGCGCCAGCAGCCCCGGACAGGGAGATCTCACTGAAGCTTTCTTT,CASSPGQGDLTEAFF
.,.,TRBV19,TRBJ1-2,TGTGCCACCACCCCGGGGCAATCTAACTATGGCTACACCTTC,CATTPGQSNYGYTF
TRBD1,.,TRBV30,TRBJ1-3,TGTGCCTGGAACTCCGGACAGGGGGTCGGAAACACCATATATTTT,CAWNSGQGVGNTIYF
.,.,TRBV6-1,TRBJ1-1,TGTGCCAGCAGTGATTTCGACAGCTGGACTGAAGCTTTCTTT,CASSDFDSWTEAFF
TRBD1,.,TRBV6-6,TRBJ1-1,TGTGCCAGCAGTACAGACAGGGGTAACACTGAAGCTTTCTTT,CASSTDRGNTEAFF
.,.,TRBV19,TRBJ1-1,TGTGCCAGTAGACAGGACATGGACACTGAAGCTTTCTTT,CASRQDMDTEAFF
.,.,TRBV30,TRBJ1-2,TGTGCCTGGAGTGTGGAAGCTAACTATGGCTACACCTTC,CAWSVEANYGYTF
TRBD1,.,TRBV23-1,TRBJ2-7,TGCGCCAGCAGTCCACCGGGACAGGGAAACCACGAGCAGTACTTC,CASSPPGQGNHEQYF
.,.,TRBV7-8,TRBJ2-3,TGTGCCAGCAGAGGCCCCCGGGGAGATACGCAGTATTTT,CASRGPRGDTQYF
.,.,TRBV19,TRBJ1-4,TGTGCCAGTAGTCTTTTACAGGAAAAACTGTTTTTT,CASSLLQEKLFF
TRBD1,.,TRBV6-5,TRBJ1-4,TGTGCCAGCAAAATGACAGGGGGGGGTAATGAAAAACTGTTTTTT,CASKMTGGGNEKLFF
.,.,TRBV11-2,TRBJ2-3,TGTGCCAGCAGCTTAGGGGGGGCTGATACGCAGTATTTT,CASSLGGADTQYF
.,.,TRBV7-2,TRBJ2-5,TGTGCCAGCAGCTTGTACCAAGAGACCCAGTACTTC,CASSLYQETQYF
.,.,TRBV6-5,TRBJ2-3,TGTGCCAGCAGTTACTCGTACGGGAGCGCAGATACGCAGTATTTT,CASSYSYGSADTQYF
.,.,TRBV30,TRBJ1-4,TGTGCCTGGGGTTCGAGGGCGGAACTGTTTTTT,CAWGSRAELFF
.,few,TRBV20-1,TRBJ1-5,TGCAGTGCTAGTCCCAGGGGCAATCAGCCCCAGCATTTT,CSASPRGNQPQHF
.,.,TRBV7-9,TRBJ1-2,TGTGCCAGCAGCTTAGGGCCTGATTCTGGCTACACCTTC,CASSLGPDSGYTF
TRBD1,.,TRBV25-1,TRBJ2-5,TGTGCCAGCAGGGGGACAGCCCAAGAGACCCAGTACTTC,CASRGTAQETQYF
TRBD1,.,TRBV5-1,TRBJ2-2,TGCGCCAGCAGCACGGGACAGTTCACCGGGGAGCTGTTTTTT,CASSTGQFTGELFF
.,.,TRBV27,TRBJ2-3,TGTGCCAGCAGTTTCGGGGCAGGGAGGCGAGATACGCAGTATTTT,CASSFGAGRRDTQYF
.,once,TRBV5-4,TRBJ1-5,TGTGCCAGCAGCTTGGGGCAGTCTCAGCCCCAGCATTTT,CASSLGQSQPQHF
.,many,TRBV19,TRBJ1-2,TGTGCCAGTAGTTTAACCGGGCCGCTGCTTGCCGGCTACACCTTC,CASSLTGPLLAGYTF
TRBD1,.,TRBV10-2,TRBJ2-7,TGCGCCAGCGAACGGGGACAGGGTAACTACGAGCAGTACTTC,CASERGQGNYEQYF